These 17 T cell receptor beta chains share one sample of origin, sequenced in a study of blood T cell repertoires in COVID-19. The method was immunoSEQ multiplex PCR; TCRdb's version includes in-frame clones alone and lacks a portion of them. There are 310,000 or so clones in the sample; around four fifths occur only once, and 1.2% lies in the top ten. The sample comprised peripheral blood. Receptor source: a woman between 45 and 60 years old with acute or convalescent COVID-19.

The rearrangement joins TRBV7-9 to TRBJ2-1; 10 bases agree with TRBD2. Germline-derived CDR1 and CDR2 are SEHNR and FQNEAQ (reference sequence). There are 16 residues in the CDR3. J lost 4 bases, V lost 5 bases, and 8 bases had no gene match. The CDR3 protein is CASSQWGTSVYNEQFF. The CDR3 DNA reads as TGTGCCAGCAGCCAGTGGGGGACTAGCGTTTACAATGAGCAGTTCTTC.

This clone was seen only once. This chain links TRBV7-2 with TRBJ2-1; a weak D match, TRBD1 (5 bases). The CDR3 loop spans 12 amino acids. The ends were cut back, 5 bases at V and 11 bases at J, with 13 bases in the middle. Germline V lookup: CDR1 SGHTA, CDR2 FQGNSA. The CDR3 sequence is CASSRQGTKQFF. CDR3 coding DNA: TGTGCCAGCAGCCGCCAGGGAACGAAGCAGTTCTTC.

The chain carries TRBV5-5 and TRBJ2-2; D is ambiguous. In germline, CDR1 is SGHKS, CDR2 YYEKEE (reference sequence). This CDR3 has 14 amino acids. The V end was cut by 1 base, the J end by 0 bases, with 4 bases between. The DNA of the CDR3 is TGTGCCAGCAGCTTGATCGCGAACACCGGGGAGCTGTTTTTT. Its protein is CASSLIANTGELFF. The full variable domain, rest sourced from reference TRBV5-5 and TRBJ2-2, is DAGVTQSPTHLIKTRGQQVTLRCSPISGHKSVSWYQQVLGQGPQFIFQYYEKEERGRGNFPDRFSARQFPNYSSELNVNALLLGDSALYLCASSLIANTGELFFGEGSRLTVL.

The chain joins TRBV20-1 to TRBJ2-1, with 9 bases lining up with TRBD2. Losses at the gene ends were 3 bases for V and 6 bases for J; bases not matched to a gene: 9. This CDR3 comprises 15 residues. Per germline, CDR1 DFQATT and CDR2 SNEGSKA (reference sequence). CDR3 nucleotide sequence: TGCAGTGCTAGTGAGGGTAGCGGGAGTGCCAATGAGCAGTTCTTC. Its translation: CSASEGSGSANEQFF.

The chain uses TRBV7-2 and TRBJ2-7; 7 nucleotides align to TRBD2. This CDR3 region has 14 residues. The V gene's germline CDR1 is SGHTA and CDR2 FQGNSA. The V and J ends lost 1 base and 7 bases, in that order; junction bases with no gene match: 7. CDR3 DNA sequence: TGTGCCAGCAGCTTAGTACACCAAGCGGGAGAGCAGTACTTC. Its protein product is CASSLVHQAGEQYF.

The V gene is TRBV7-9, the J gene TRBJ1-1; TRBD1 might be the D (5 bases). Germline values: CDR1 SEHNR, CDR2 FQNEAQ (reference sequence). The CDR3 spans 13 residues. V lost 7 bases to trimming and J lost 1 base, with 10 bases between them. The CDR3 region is CASTKDTNTEAFF. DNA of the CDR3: TGTGCCAGCACCAAGGACACGAACACTGAAGCTTTCTTT.

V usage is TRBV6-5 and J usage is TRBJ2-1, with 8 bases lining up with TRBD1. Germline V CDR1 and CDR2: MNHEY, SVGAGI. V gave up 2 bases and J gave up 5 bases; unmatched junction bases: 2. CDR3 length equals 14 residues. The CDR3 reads CASSYGQGHNEQFF. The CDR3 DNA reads TGTGCCAGCAGTTACGGACAGGGCCACAATGAGCAGTTCTTC.

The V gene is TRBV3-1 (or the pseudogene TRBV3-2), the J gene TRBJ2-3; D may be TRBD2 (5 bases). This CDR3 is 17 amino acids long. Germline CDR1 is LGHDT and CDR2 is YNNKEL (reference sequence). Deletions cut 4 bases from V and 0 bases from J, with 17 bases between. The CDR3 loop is CASSPPRAHCSTDTQYF. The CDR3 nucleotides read TGTGCCAGCAGCCCCCCGAGGGCTCACTGTAGCACAGATACGCAGTATTTT.

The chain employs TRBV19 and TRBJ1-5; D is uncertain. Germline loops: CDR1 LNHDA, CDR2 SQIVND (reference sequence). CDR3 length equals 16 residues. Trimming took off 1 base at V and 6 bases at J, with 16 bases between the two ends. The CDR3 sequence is CASSIGGSLVSQPQHF. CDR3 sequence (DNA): TGTGCCAGTAGTATAGGCGGCAGTCTAGTCTCTCAGCCCCAGCATTTT.

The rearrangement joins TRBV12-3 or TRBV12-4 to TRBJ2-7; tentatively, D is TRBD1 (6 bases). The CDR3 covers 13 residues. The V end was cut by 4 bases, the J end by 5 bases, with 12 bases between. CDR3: CASSSSGTNEQYF. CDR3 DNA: TGTGCCAGCAGTTCTTCCGGGACAAACGAGCAGTACTTC.

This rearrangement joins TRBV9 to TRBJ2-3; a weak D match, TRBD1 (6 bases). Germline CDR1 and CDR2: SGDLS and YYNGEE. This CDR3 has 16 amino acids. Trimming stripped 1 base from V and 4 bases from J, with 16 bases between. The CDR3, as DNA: TGTGCCAGCAGCGTAAGTCACGGGAAGGGGGCAGATACGCAGTATTTT. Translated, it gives CASSVSHGKGADTQYF.

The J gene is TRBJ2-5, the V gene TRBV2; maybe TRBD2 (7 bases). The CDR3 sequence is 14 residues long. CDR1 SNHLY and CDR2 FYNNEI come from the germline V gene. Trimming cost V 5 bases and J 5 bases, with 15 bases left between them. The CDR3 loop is CASSRRGGRETQYF. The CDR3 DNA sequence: TGTGCCAGCAGTAGAAGGGGGGGCCGTGAGACCCAGTACTTC.

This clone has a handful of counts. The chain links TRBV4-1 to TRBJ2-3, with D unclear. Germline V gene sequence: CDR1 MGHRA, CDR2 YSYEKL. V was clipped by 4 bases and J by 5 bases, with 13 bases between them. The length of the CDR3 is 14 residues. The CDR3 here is CASSLSQNEDTQYF. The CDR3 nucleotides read TGCGCCAGCAGCCTATCACAGAATGAAGATACGCAGTATTTT.

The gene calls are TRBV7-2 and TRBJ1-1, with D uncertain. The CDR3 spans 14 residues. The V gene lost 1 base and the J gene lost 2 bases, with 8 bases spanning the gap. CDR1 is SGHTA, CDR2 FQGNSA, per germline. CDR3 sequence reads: CASSLVSVNTEAFF. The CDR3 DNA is TGTGCCAGCAGCTTAGTCTCAGTCAACACTGAAGCTTTCTTT.

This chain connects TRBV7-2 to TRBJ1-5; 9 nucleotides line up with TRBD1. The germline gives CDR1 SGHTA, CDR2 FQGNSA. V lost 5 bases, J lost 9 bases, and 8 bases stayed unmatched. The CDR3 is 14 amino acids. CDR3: CASSLRDRERPQHF. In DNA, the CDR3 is TGTGCCAGCAGCCTCCGGGACAGGGAACGGCCCCAGCATTTT.

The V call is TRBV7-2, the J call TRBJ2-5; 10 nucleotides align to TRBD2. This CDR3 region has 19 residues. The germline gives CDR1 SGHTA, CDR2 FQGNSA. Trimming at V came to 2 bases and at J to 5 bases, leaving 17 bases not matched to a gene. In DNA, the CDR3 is TGTGCCAGCAGCTTACCACTGGGTTATCTAGCGGGGGAAGGCGAGACCCAGTACTTC. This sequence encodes CASSLPLGYLAGEGETQYF. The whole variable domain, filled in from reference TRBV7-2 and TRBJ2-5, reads GAGVSQSPSNKVTEKGKDVELRCDPISGHTALYWYRQSLGQGLEFLIYFQGNSAPDKSGLPSDRFSAERTGGSVSTLTIQRTQQEDSAVYLCASSLPLGYLAGEGETQYFGPGTRLLVL.

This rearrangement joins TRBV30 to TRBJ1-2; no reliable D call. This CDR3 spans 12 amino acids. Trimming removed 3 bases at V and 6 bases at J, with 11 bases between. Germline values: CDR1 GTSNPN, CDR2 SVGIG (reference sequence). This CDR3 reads CAWSRGEDGYTF. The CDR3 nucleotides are TGTGCCTGGAGCCGCGGGGAAGATGGCTACACCTTC.